These T cell receptor beta chains were read from a single sample in a study of cytomegalovirus exposure and HLA in healthy donors. Sequencing used immunoSEQ multiplex PCR; TCRdb keeps in-frame clones, though not all of them. The sample yields about 190,000 clones, over 70% seen once. Input material: PBMCs. These receptors all come from a man aged 45 to 65 in good health and CMV-seronegative. Each CDR3 is given with its conserved first and last residue. A D gene is named only where the DNA matches it firmly. Only part of the rows carry a size: once, few, many, or a class if the clone is expanded.

j_gene: TRBJ2-5; v_gene: TRBV2; d_gene: TRBD1; abundance: .; CDR3nt: TGTGCCAGCGGGGACAGAAACGAAGAGACCCGGTACTTC; CDR3aa: CASGDRNEETRYF
j_gene: TRBJ1-2; v_gene: TRBV5-6; d_gene: .; abundance: .; CDR3nt: TGTGCCAGCAGCCCGAGCAGGGGTACTAGCTATGGCTACACCTTC; CDR3aa: CASSPSRGTSYGYTF
j_gene: TRBJ2-7; v_gene: TRBV4-3; d_gene: .; abundance: .; CDR3nt: TGCGCCAGCAGCCAAGGCCCAGGCTCCTACGAGCAGTACTTC; CDR3aa: CASSQGPGSYEQYF
j_gene: TRBJ2-1; v_gene: TRBV5-6; d_gene: TRBD1; abundance: few; CDR3nt: TGTGCCAGCAGCTACTGGACAGGGACGAATGAGCAGTTCTTC; CDR3aa: CASSYWTGTNEQFF
j_gene: TRBJ2-5; v_gene: TRBV9; d_gene: TRBD2; abundance: .; CDR3nt: TGTGCCAGCAGCGGGGGGAAGCGGGGAGAGACCCAGTACTTC; CDR3aa: CASSGGKRGETQYF
j_gene: TRBJ1-3; v_gene: TRBV10-3; d_gene: .; abundance: .; CDR3nt: TGTGCCGCGGCCACGGTTGGGTCTGGAAACACCATATATTTT; CDR3aa: CAAATVGSGNTIYF
j_gene: TRBJ1-4; v_gene: TRBV4-1; d_gene: .; abundance: .; CDR3nt: TGCGCCAGCAGCCAAGATCGGGGGGCTGGCGGAGAAAAACTGTTTTTT; CDR3aa: CASSQDRGAGGEKLFF
j_gene: TRBJ1-5; v_gene: TRBV7-2; d_gene: TRBD1; abundance: .; CDR3nt: TGTGCCAGCAGCGTTTACAGGGGGCAGCCCCAGCATTTT; CDR3aa: CASSVYRGQPQHF
j_gene: TRBJ1-3; v_gene: TRBV9; d_gene: TRBD1; abundance: .; CDR3nt: TGTGCCAGCACCACGGGACAGGGCTCTGGAAACACCATATATTTT; CDR3aa: CASTTGQGSGNTIYF
j_gene: TRBJ2-4; v_gene: TRBV4-3; d_gene: TRBD2; abundance: .; CDR3nt: TGCGCCAGCAGCCAAGATCGTAGCGGGGGACTAGCCAAAAACATTCAGTACTTC; CDR3aa: CASSQDRSGGLAKNIQYF